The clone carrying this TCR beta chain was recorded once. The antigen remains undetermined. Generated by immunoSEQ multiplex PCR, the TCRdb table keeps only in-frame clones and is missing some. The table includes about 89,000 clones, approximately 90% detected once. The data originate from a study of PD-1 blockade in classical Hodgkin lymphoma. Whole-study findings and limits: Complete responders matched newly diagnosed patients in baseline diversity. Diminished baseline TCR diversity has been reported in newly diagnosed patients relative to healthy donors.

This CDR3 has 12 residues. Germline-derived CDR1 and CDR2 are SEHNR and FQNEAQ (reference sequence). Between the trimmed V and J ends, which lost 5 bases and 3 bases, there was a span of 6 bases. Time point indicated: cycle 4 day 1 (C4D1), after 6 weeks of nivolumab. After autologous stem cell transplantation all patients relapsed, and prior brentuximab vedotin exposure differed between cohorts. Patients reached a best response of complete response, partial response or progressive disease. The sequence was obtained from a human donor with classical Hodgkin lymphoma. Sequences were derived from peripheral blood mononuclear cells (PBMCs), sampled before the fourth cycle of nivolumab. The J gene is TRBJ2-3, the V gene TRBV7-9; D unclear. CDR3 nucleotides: TGTGCCAGCAGCCCGGTTACAGATACGCAGTATTTT. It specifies CASSPVTDTQYF.